This is a list of T cell receptor beta chains from one sample in a study of response to subunit inactivated influenza vaccine. TCRdb fed the RT-PCR reads into MiXCR, producing one record per CDR3 protein. The sample has around 750,000 distinct CDR3 sequences, 21% seen once; the top ten hold about a tenth. The sample here was PBMCs from blood, taken 5 days after vaccination. The receptors stem from a man between 50 and 59 years old who received an inactivated influenza vaccine. Both conserved end residues are part of each CDR3.

J gene	V gene	CDR3 protein
TRBJ2-5	TRBV2	CASSGLAGRSETQYF
TRBJ2-5	TRBV29-1	CSAAGVGETQYF
TRBJ1-1	TRBV10-3	CAISETGDFF
TRBJ2-1	TRBV5-1	CASSSDVSSYNEQFF
TRBJ2-1	TRBV7-2	CASGNWVLGEQFF
TRBJ1-2	TRBV7-2	CASSLDPGQGGGYTF
TRBJ2-3	TRBV11-2	CASSLVSSSGVSTDTQYF
TRBJ2-2	TRBV5-1	CASSLADPGELFF
TRBJ2-5	TRBV3-1	CASSPLVGTGLQETQYF
TRBJ2-2	TRBV20-1	CSARAGVSGELFF
TRBJ1-5	TRBV20-1	CSARPPGSGQPQHF
TRBJ2-2	TRBV9	CASSVSGVNTGELFF
TRBJ2-3	TRBV6-2/TRBV6-3	CASRRPTGSDTQYF
TRBJ2-1	TRBV9	CASTQNSGSYNEQFF
TRBJ2-5	TRBV24-1	CATSDFARTGAQETQYF
TRBJ2-1	TRBV4-3	CASSPRGLGRFPPNNEQFF
TRBJ2-7	TRBV12-3/TRBV12-4	CASSSQGINEQYF
TRBJ1-1	TRBV10-3	CAIRGLKNTEAFF
TRBJ2-5	TRBV10-3	CASRTGGGETQYF
TRBJ1-5	TRBV7-9	CASSFSSQPQHF
TRBJ1-5	TRBV15	CATSILGGNQPQHF
TRBJ2-6	TRBV24-1	CATSDWDRISGANVLTF
TRBJ2-3	TRBV20-1	CSGVRSTDTQYF
TRBJ2-1	TRBV20-1	CSARDLAGTSYNEQFF
TRBJ1-1	TRBV6-2/TRBV6-3	CASSNTGGWNTEAFF
TRBJ2-3	TRBV9	CASSERGQGATDTQYF
TRBJ2-7	TRBV5-1	CASSGGQGANEQYF
TRBJ2-5	TRBV2	CASKPGQGAGETQYF